Shown below are 7 T cell receptor beta chains from a single sample sequenced in a study of cytomegalovirus exposure and HLA in healthy donors. PCR employed 60 Vbeta and 13 Jbeta primers. The method was immunoSEQ multiplex PCR; TCRdb's version includes in-frame clones alone and lacks a portion of them. The sample includes some 150,000 clones, roughly three quarters of them seen just once. Input material: PBMCs. Receptors originate from a woman in her fifties or sixties in good health and CMV-seronegative.

V and J are TRBV4-1 and TRBJ2-3; D perhaps matches TRBD2 (7 bases). The CDR3 extends over 14 amino acids. The ends were cut back, 4 bases at V and 5 bases at J, with 13 bases in the middle. Germline V gene data show CDR1 as MGHRA and CDR2 as YSYEKL. CDR3 sequence reads: CASSRGGLGDTQYF. In DNA form, the CDR3 reads TGCGCCAGCAGCCGGGGGGGGCTGGGAGATACGCAGTATTTT.

The V call is TRBV2, the J call TRBJ1-5; TRBD1 matches at 8 bases. CDR3 length equals 15 residues. The germline V gene has CDR1 SNHLY and CDR2 FYNNEI. V lost 1 base and J lost 3; bases outside the gene matches: 2. The CDR3 loop is CASSEGTGPNQPQHF. The CDR3 DNA reads TGTGCCAGCAGTGAAGGGACAGGGCCCAATCAGCCCCAGCATTTT.

The chain employs TRBV15 and TRBJ2-1; the match to TRBD1 covers 8 bases. The CDR3 loop spans 16 amino acids. Germline CDR1 and CDR2: LNHNV and YYDKDF (reference sequence). The J segment lost 1 base and the V segment lost 5 bases, leaving 7 bases of the junction unmatched. CDR3 DNA: TGTGCCACCAGCGCCGACAGGGGCGTATCCTACAATGAGCAGTTCTTC. This codes for CATSADRGVSYNEQFF.

J is TRBJ2-5 and V is TRBV19, with TRBD1 matching 7 bases. This CDR3 contains 14 residues. Trimming cost V 2 bases and J 5 bases; bases outside gene matches: 5. CDR1 and CDR2 (germline): LNHDA, SQIVND (reference sequence). CDR3 loop: CASSIQGGSETQYF. As DNA, the CDR3 is TGTGCCAGTAGTATACAAGGGGGCAGTGAGACCCAGTACTTC.

This chain links TRBV28 with TRBJ1-3, with D perhaps TRBD1 (5 bases). This CDR3 contains 15 residues. Germline V gene data show CDR1 as MDHEN and CDR2 as SYDVKM. V was clipped by 5 bases and J by 0 bases, with 11 bases between them. The DNA of the CDR3 is TGTGCCAGCAGTACCCCCGGGGGCTCTGGAAACACCATATATTTT. It specifies CASSTPGGSGNTIYF.

The chain couples TRBV27 to TRBJ1-2; 8 bases are shared with TRBD1. With 2 bases clipped from V and 5 bases from J, the junction kept 4 bases outside the gene matches. In germline, CDR1 is MNHEY, CDR2 SMNVEV (reference sequence). CDR3 length: 14 residues. As DNA, the CDR3 is TGTGCCAGCAGTTTAGGACAGGGTCGTTATGGCTACACCTTC. It yields the protein CASSLGQGRYGYTF.

The chain has TRBV7-6 and TRBJ2-3; the D is unclear. Germline CDR1 and CDR2: SGHVS and FNYEAQ. The CDR3 is 14 residues long. Trimming stripped 1 base from V and 2 bases from J, with 7 bases between. In nucleotides, the CDR3 is TGTGCCAGCAGCTTAGGGCCCCACACAGATACGCAGTATTTT. This translates into CASSLGPHTDTQYF.